Shown below are 26 T cell receptor beta chains from a single sample sequenced in a study of CD8+CD57+ T cells in acquired aplastic anemia. According to the study, genomic DNA was the template for TCR beta VDJ and CDR3 profiling. TCRdb used MiXCR to reprocess the reads, holding one entry per CDR3 protein. The sample yields about 160,000 distinct CDR3 sequences, around 43% seen once. Sequencing involved patients with CD8+CD57+ cell expansion previously shown by flow cytometry. The sequencing sample was made of sorted CD4+, CD8+, or CD8+CD57+ T cells (not recorded which) from PBMCs. Source of these receptors: a human donor with aplastic anemia.

A note on this clonotype: One end of the junction fails to match germline, which may point to a read error. The chain employs TRBV10-3 and TRBJ1-6; 8 bases fit TRBD1. From germline, CDR1 is ENHRY and CDR2 SYGVKD. This CDR3 contains 16 residues. DNA for the CDR3: TGTGCCAGCAGTGAAGTAGGACAGGGTAATAATTCACCCCTCCACTTT. It specifies CASSEVGQGNNSPLHF.

Notes on this clonotype: This CDR3 fails to terminate in the conserved phenylalanine or tryptophan, so it likely reflects a read error. This chain connects TRBV27 to TRBJ1-6; no clear D gene. Germline-derived CDR1 and CDR2 are MNHEY and SMNVEV (reference sequence). The CDR3 loop spans 15 amino acids. The V and J ends lost 2 bases and 3 bases respectively, with 8 bases between them. CDR3 residues: CASSLGPIYNSPLHS. The CDR3 DNA reads as TGTGCCAGCAGTTTAGGACCGATCTATAATTCACCCCTCCACTCT.

With respect to this clonotype: Since a much larger clone is just one base distant, this may be a read error. The chain joins TRBV4-3 to TRBJ2-7; 8 nucleotides agree with TRBD1. CDR3 length: 17 amino acids. V gave up 0 bases and J gave up 1 base; unmatched junction bases: 8. Germline V CDR1 and CDR2: LGHNA, YSLEER. Here the CDR3 DNA reads TGCGCCAGCAGCCAAGATTGGGGAACAGGGGGGTCCTACGAGCAGTACGTC. Translation gives CASSQDWGTGGSYEQYV.

Details on this clonotype: One end of the junction varies from germline; a read error may be responsible. CDR3 residues: CVSGRYNSPLHF. In DNA form, the CDR3 reads TGTGTCAGCGGACGGTATAATTCACCCCTCCACTTT. This chain joins TRBV25-1 and TRBJ1-6; no reliable D call. From germline, CDR1 is MGHDK and CDR2 SYGVNS. This CDR3 is built from 12 residues.

This clonotype was observed at least ten times. The chain links TRBV20-1 to TRBJ1-5, with D possibly matching TRBD1 (5 bases). V lost 3 bases and J lost 2, with 14 bases in between. Germline V gene lookup returns CDR1 DFQATT and CDR2 SNEGSKA (reference sequence). The CDR3 loop spans 15 amino acids. The CDR3 here is CSASLGTDRNQPQHF. The CDR3 DNA sequence: TGCAGTGCTAGTCTTGGGACGGATCGCAATCAGCCCCAGCATTTT.

This clonotype was found many times. The rearrangement uses TRBV9 and TRBJ2-5, with TRBD2 matching 11 bases. Looked up from germline, CDR1 is SGDLS and CDR2 is YYNGEE. V lost 0 bases and J lost 5; bases outside the gene matches: 3. CDR3 length equals 15 residues. The chain's CDR3 is CASSVDSGRGETQYF. The CDR3 DNA reads TGTGCCAGCAGCGTAGATAGCGGGAGGGGGGAGACCCAGTACTTC.

This sequence joins TRBV20-1 and TRBJ2-6, with 9 bases lining up with TRBD2. The germline CDR1 and CDR2 sequences are DFQATT and SNEGSKA (reference sequence). The CDR3 runs 16 residues. The V gene end was trimmed by 2 bases and the J gene end by 3 bases; junction bases not matched to a gene: 5. CDR3 residues: CSARRAGGRGANVLTF. CDR3 in DNA: TGCAGTGCTAGACGAGCGGGGGGCCGTGGGGCCAACGTCCTGACTTTC.

This chain connects TRBV2 to TRBJ1-4, with D hard to call. Between the trimmed V and J ends, which lost 6 bases and 8 bases, there was a span of 10 bases. Germline CDR1 is SNHLY and CDR2 is FYNNEI. This CDR3 is 12 amino acids long. Written as DNA, the CDR3 is TGTGCCAGCAGCTTCGACACCGAAAAACTGTTTTTT. Translating it yields CASSFDTEKLFF.

Ten or more counts support this clonotype. The chain recombines TRBV7-2 with TRBJ2-3; 7 nucleotides agree with TRBD2. Germline CDR1 is SGHTA and CDR2 is FQGNSA. The V and J ends lost 0 bases and 0 bases, in that order; junction bases with no gene match: 3. The CDR3 is 16 residues long. CDR3 DNA sequence: TGTGCCAGCAGCTTAGCAGCGGGGAGGAGCACAGATACGCAGTATTTT. Translating it yields CASSLAAGRSTDTQYF.

At least ten counts were recorded for this clonotype. The CDR3 DNA follows: TGTGCCAGCAGCTTGTGGGGACAGGGGAACAATGAGCAGTTCTTC. This codes for CASSLWGQGNNEQFF. The V and J genes are TRBV5-5 and TRBJ2-1; TRBD1 aligns across 10 bases. The CDR3 runs 15 residues. J was trimmed by 5 bases and V by 1 base; bases with no gene match: 3. Germline assignment: CDR1 SGHKS and CDR2 YYEKEE (reference sequence).

The rearrangement links TRBV7-9 to TRBJ1-1; no firm D call. The CDR3 extends over 13 amino acids. CDR1 is SEHNR and CDR2 is FQNEAQ in the germline V gene (reference sequence). V lost 6 bases and J lost 1, with 9 bases in between. CDR3 sequence (DNA): TGTGCCAGCAGTCAGACGGCGAACACTGAAGCTTTCTTT. Protein product: CASSQTANTEAFF.

Only one count was recorded for this clonotype. V gene TRBV4-1 combines with J gene TRBJ1-5, with D perhaps matching TRBD1 (5 bases). Germline V CDR1 and CDR2: MGHRA, YSYEKL. V was trimmed by 1 base and J by 4 bases, leaving 14 bases between them. The CDR3 covers 16 residues. CDR3 amino acids: CASSQGGNRPNQPQHF. The CDR3 nucleotides read TGCGCCAGCAGCCAAGGGGGTAACAGGCCGAATCAGCCCCAGCATTTT.

The rearrangement joins TRBV9 to TRBJ2-1; TRBD1 matches at 7 bases. The DNA matches TRBJ2-5 better at its end, which makes the J call doubtful. This CDR3 comprises 14 residues. The germline CDR1 and CDR2 sequences are SGDLS and YYNGEE. The CDR3: CASSRGRGRETQYF. CDR3 coding DNA: TGTGCCAGCAGCCGGGGTAGGGGGCGCGAGACCCAGTACTTC.

About this clonotype itself: A read error is possible here, since a much larger clone lies one base away. The CDR3 protein is CACSLEGSGGNTEAFF. The CDR3 DNA sequence: TGCGCCTGCAGCTTGGAAGGCTCCGGGGGGAACACTGAAGCTTTCTTT. The chain joins TRBV5-1 to TRBJ1-1, with TRBD1 as a possible D gene (5 bases). CDR3 length: 16 amino acids. The germline V gene has CDR1 SGHRS and CDR2 YFSETQ.

This sequence joins TRBV30 and TRBJ1-1; the D is unclear. The germline V and J ends were trimmed by 5 bases and 1 base, with 14 bases remaining between them. In germline, CDR1 is GTSNPN, CDR2 SVGIG (reference sequence). The length of the CDR3 is 14 residues. CDR3 region: CAWANRGRNTEAFF. CDR3 in DNA: TGTGCCTGGGCGAACAGAGGTAGGAACACTGAAGCTTTCTTT.

The rearrangement links TRBV12-3 or TRBV12-4 to TRBJ2-7; 10 nucleotides line up with TRBD1. The junction had 6 bases not matched to a gene; V was cut back by 5 bases and J by 2 bases. This CDR3 region has 15 residues. This CDR3 is CASSGRDRGTYEQYF. The CDR3 bases are TGTGCCAGCAGTGGCCGGGACAGGGGTACCTACGAGCAGTACTTC.

V and J are TRBV10-3 and TRBJ2-7; D is unclear. The V and J ends lost 10 bases and 4 bases respectively, with 23 bases between them. CDR1 and CDR2 (germline): ENHRY, SYGVKD. This CDR3 spans 15 amino acids. The CDR3 DNA follows: TGTGCCACCCAGTCTGAGCGCCCTGTAGGGTACGAGCAGTACTTC. Residues: CATQSERPVGYEQYF.

In this sample, this clonotype turned up many times. This chain joins TRBV25-1 and TRBJ1-2, with TRBD1 matching 7 bases. CDR1 is MGHDK, CDR2 SYGVNS, per germline. The CDR3 sequence is 12 residues long. V trimming: 7 bases; J trimming: 7 bases; junction bases outside the gene matches: 6. The CDR3 sequence is CASTGGERGYTF. DNA for the CDR3: TGTGCCAGCACAGGGGGGGAACGTGGCTACACCTTC.

This clonotype was recorded many times. The chain combines TRBV7-2 with TRBJ2-3; 7 bases fit TRBD1. CDR1 SGHTA and CDR2 FQGNSA come from the germline V gene. The CDR3 loop spans 15 amino acids. Germline trimming cut 4 bases from V and 0 bases from J; bases unmatched to any gene: 4. The CDR3 sequence is CASSSGQRSTDTQYF. CDR3 DNA sequence: TGTGCCAGCAGCTCGGGACAGAGAAGCACAGATACGCAGTATTTT. The variable domain in full, completed from reference TRBV7-2 and TRBJ2-3, reads GAGVSQSPSNKVTEKGKDVELRCDPISGHTALYWYRQSLGQGLEFLIYFQGNSAPDKSGLPSDRFSAERTGGSVSTLTIQRTQQEDSAVYLCASSSGQRSTDTQYFGPGTRLTVL.

The chain employs TRBV7-9 and TRBJ2-2, with 7 positions matching TRBD1. V dropped 6 bases and J dropped 4; count of bases not matched to a gene: 5. The V gene's germline CDR1 is SEHNR and CDR2 FQNEAQ (reference sequence). The CDR3 is made up of 14 amino acids. Here the CDR3 reads CASRHSGGTGELFF. CDR3 bases: TGTGCCAGCAGGCATTCAGGGGGCACCGGGGAGCTGTTTTTT. Supplemented by reference TRBV7-9 and TRBJ2-2, the full variable domain reads DTGVSQNPRHKITKRGQNVTFRCDPISEHNRLYWYRQTLGQGPEFLTYFQNEAQLEKSRLLSDRFSAERPKGSFSTLEIQRTEQGDSAMYLCASRHSGGTGELFFGEGSRLTVL.

The rearrangement links TRBV19 to TRBJ2-7, with D maybe TRBD2 (6 bases). The V end lost 9 bases, the J end lost 12 bases, and 15 bases lay between the germline ends. CDR3 length equals 10 residues. The germline V gene encodes CDR1 LNHDA and CDR2 SQIVND (reference sequence). In DNA, the CDR3 is TGTGCCAGCGGGCTCGGGACTTTGTACTTC. It is translated as CASGLGTLYF.

The chain uses TRBV19 and TRBJ1-3; 7 nucleotides match TRBD1. The germline V gene encodes CDR1 LNHDA and CDR2 SQIVND (reference sequence). V lost 5 bases and J lost 4; bases outside the gene matches: 5. The CDR3 consists of 14 residues. The CDR3 sequence: CASSSAGGGNTIYF. CDR3 coding DNA: TGTGCCAGTAGTTCGGCAGGGGGAGGAAACACCATATATTTT.

This clonotype was seen many times. The CDR3 DNA follows: TGTGCCAGCAGCCTCCTGGACCTCTACGAGCAGTACTTC. It encodes CASSLLDLYEQYF. This rearrangement joins TRBV14 to TRBJ2-7; D is ambiguous. The germline CDR1 and CDR2 sequences are SGHDN and FVKESK. The CDR3 totals 13 residues. Trimming cost V 4 bases and J 3 bases, with 10 bases left between them.

This clonotype came up many times. V is TRBV7-2 and J is TRBJ2-1; maybe TRBD1 (6 bases). Germline values: CDR1 SGHTA, CDR2 FQGNSA. This CDR3 contains 16 residues. V lost 5 bases to trimming and J lost 0 bases, with 14 bases between them. This chain's CDR3 is CASSIRGGSSYNEQFF. CDR3 DNA: TGTGCCAGCAGCATCCGAGGGGGTAGCTCCTACAATGAGCAGTTCTTC.

The rearrangement uses TRBV5-6 and TRBJ2-1; the match to TRBD2 covers 7 bases. In germline, CDR1 is SGHDT, CDR2 YYEEEE. V dropped 3 bases and J dropped 4; count of bases not matched to a gene: 7. The CDR3 covers 15 residues. The CDR3, as DNA: TGTGCCAGCAGCTCGGAACCTAGCGGATACAATGAGCAGTTCTTC. As protein: CASSSEPSGYNEQFF.

The V and J genes are TRBV29-1 and TRBJ1-2; possibly TRBD1 for D (5 bases). The CDR3 sequence is 12 residues long. Germline CDR1 reads SQVTM; CDR2 reads ANQGSEA. V lost 2 bases to trimming and J lost 4 bases, with 8 bases between them. The CDR3 DNA reads TGCAGCGTTGAAAAGGGGAGCTATGGCTACACCTTC. It codes for CSVEKGSYGYTF.